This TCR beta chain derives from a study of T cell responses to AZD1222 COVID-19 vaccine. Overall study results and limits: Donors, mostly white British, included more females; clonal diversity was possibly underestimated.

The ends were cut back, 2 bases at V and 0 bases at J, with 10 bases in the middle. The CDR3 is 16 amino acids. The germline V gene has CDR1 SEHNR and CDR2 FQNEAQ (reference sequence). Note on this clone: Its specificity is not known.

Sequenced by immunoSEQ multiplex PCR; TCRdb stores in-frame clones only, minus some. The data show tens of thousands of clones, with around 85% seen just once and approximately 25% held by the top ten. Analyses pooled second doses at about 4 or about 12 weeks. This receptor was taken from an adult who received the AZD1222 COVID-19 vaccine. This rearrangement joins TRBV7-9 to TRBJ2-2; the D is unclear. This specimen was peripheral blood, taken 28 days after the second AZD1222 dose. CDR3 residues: CASSLSNSPNTGELFF. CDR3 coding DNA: TGTGCCAGCAGCTTATCAAACAGCCCGAACACCGGGGAGCTGTTTTTT.